The 28 T cell receptor beta chains reported below all come from one sample, sequenced in a study of T cell repertoires in cytomegalovirus infection. Each CDR3 protein is one row after TCRdb ran MiXCR on the reads. Among 7,500 to 9,000 distinct CDR3 sequences listed, around 47% were seen once. These receptors are not linked to any known antigen. The sequenced sample consisted of PBMCs, sequenced either directly or after in vitro stimulation (not recorded which). The receptors originated from a human donor in good health (CMV status not recorded). Some clones in this sample may be carry-over from other donors' samples.

The chain couples TRBV12-3 or TRBV12-4 to TRBJ1-2; D gene ambiguous. Trimming took 4 bases from V and 8 from J, leaving 11 bases between them. The length of the CDR3 is 12 residues. CDR3 amino acids: CASSYGEKGYTF. CDR3 coding DNA: TGTGCCAGCAGTTACGGGGAGAAAGGCTACACCTTC.

This chain joins TRBV7-6 and TRBJ2-3, with TRBD1 matching over 11 bases. Trimming removed 5 bases from V and 3 bases from J; junction bases left unmatched: 13. This CDR3 has 18 residues. The germline gives CDR1 SGHVS, CDR2 FNYEAQ. In DNA, the CDR3 is TGTGCCAGCAGCCCCCGACACTACCGGGACAGGGGGACAGATACGCAGTATTTT. It specifies CASSPRHYRDRGTDTQYF.

The genes are TRBV7-2 and TRBJ1-1; D remains ambiguous. Trimming removed 10 bases at V and 1 base at J, with 22 bases between. The CDR3 covers 16 residues. CDR1 and CDR2 (germline): SGHTA, FQGNSA. CDR3 DNA: TGTGCCATCGGCGTAGATTCTAGGGTCTCGAACACTGAAGCTTTCTTT. Translated: CAIGVDSRVSNTEAFF.

The genes are TRBV25-1 and TRBJ2-2, with a possible D match to TRBD1 (6 bases). CDR1 and CDR2 (germline): MGHDK, SYGVNS. The CDR3 length is 16 residues. The germline V and J ends were trimmed by 6 bases and 1 base, with 15 bases remaining between them. As DNA, the CDR3 is TGTGCCAGCAGAAGGGCAGGGGAACTGAACACCGGGGAGCTGTTTTTT. The encoded protein is CASRRAGELNTGELFF. The whole variable domain, remainder taken from reference TRBV25-1 and TRBJ2-2, is EADIYQTPRYLVIGTGKKITLECSQTMGHDKMYWYQQDPGMELHLIHYSYGVNSTEKGDLSSESTVSRIRTEHFPLTLESARPSHTSQYLCASRRAGELNTGELFFGEGSRLTVL.

In its sample, this clonotype was seen a few times. J is TRBJ2-3 and V is TRBV5-8; D is perhaps TRBD1 (6 bases). V lost 4 bases, J lost 4 bases, and 10 bases lay in between. Germline lookup yields CDR1 SGHTS and CDR2 YDEGEE. The CDR3 runs to 13 residues. The DNA of the CDR3 is TGTGCCAGCAGCGTCAGGGGCTCAGATACGCAGTATTTT. Its protein is CASSVRGSDTQYF.

This chain joins TRBV5-1 and TRBJ2-5; 9 bases map to TRBD1. Germline V CDR1 and CDR2: SGHRS, YFSETQ. The CDR3 has 12 amino acids. This CDR3 reads CSIRRDRDTQYF. The DNA for the CDR3 is TGCTCCATCCGGCGGGACAGGGATACCCAGTACTTC.

Notes on this clonotype: The CDR3 ends on some other residue instead of the conserved phenylalanine or tryptophan, so this is likely a read error. The chain joins TRBV19 to TRBJ1-5; 8 bases fit TRBD1. The germline V gene has CDR1 LNHDA and CDR2 SQIVND (reference sequence). This CDR3 region has 19 residues. DNA for the CDR3: TGTGACAGTAGTTCAATATATACCGGGACAGGTGAAGACAATCAGCACCAGCATTTG. This codes for CDSSSIYTGTGEDNQHQHL.

In the case of this clonotype: Germline and junction disagree at one end, which may indicate a read error. J is TRBJ1-2 and V is TRBV5-5; 7 bases map to TRBD1. This CDR3 spans 12 amino acids. Germline V lookup: CDR1 SGHKS, CDR2 YYEKEE (reference sequence). This CDR3 reads CSSTWTGLVYNF. The CDR3 DNA reads TGTTCAAGCACCTGGACAGGTTTGGTCTACAACTTC.

The gene calls are TRBV7-2 and TRBJ2-3; D remains ambiguous. Trimming pared 5 bases from V and 1 base from J, leaving 4 bases between. Germline V gene data show CDR1 as SGHTA and CDR2 as FQGNSA. The CDR3 is 12 amino acids. As DNA, the CDR3 is TGTGCCAGCAGCCCAGGCACAGATACGCAGTATTTT. Its translation: CASSPGTDTQYF.

Points on this clonotype: At one end, the junction sequence differs from germline, possibly due to a read error. The rearrangement links TRBV12-3 or TRBV12-4 to TRBJ1-1, with D possibly TRBD1 on 5 matching bases. This CDR3 is 15 amino acids long. In DNA form, the CDR3 reads TGTGCCAGCAGCCCCACGACAGTGGTTAACACTGAAGATTTCTTT. Its protein product is CASSPTTVVNTEDFF.

The chain joins TRBV19 to TRBJ1-5; TRBD1 aligns across 8 bases. The length of the CDR3 is 19 residues. The V gene end was trimmed by 10 bases and the J gene end by 3 bases; junction bases not matched to a gene: 23. Germline loops: CDR1 LNHDA, CDR2 SQIVND (reference sequence). The CDR3 sequence is CAIISLYTGTGEDNQPQHF. CDR3 DNA: TGTGCCATTATTTCACTATATACCGGGACAGGTGAAGACAATCAGCCCCAGCATTTT.

CDR3 residues: CASTPAGLRNEQFF. CDR3 coding DNA: TGTGCCAGCACCCCGGCGGGGCTTCGGAATGAGCAGTTCTTC. The chain links TRBV12-3 or TRBV12-4 to TRBJ2-1, with D possibly TRBD2 on 6 matching bases. The CDR3 has 14 amino acids. The V gene lost 7 bases and the J gene lost 7 bases, with 17 bases spanning the gap.

Concerning this clonotype itself: This likely comes from a read error, as the CDR3 has no conserved phenylalanine or tryptophan at its end. The chain is built from TRBV7-2 and TRBJ1-2; D possibly corresponds to TRBD1 (6 bases). CDR1 SGHTA and CDR2 FQGNSA come from the germline V gene. The V and J ends lost 2 bases and 9 bases respectively, with 31 bases between them. The CDR3 consists of 19 residues. CDR3 coding DNA: TGTGCCAGCAGCTTATGGGACGTCACTCCTACAGGGTTGGGTAGTTGCTACACCATC. This codes for CASSLWDVTPTGLGSCYTI.

This clonotype was detected only a few times. The chain couples TRBV9 to TRBJ1-2; D not certain. This CDR3 has 14 residues. V lost 2 bases to trimming and J lost 7 bases, with 15 bases between them. The germline V gene has CDR1 SGDLS and CDR2 YYNGEE. CDR3 amino acids: CASSVPGSESGYTF. CDR3 sequence (DNA): TGTGCCAGCAGCGTCCCGGGTTCCGAGAGTGGCTACACCTTC.

The gene calls are TRBV27 and TRBJ2-3, with 11 nucleotides matching TRBD2. Germline CDR1 is MNHEY and CDR2 is SMNVEV (reference sequence). With 6 bases clipped from V and 3 bases from J, the junction kept 8 bases outside the gene matches. The CDR3 loop spans 16 amino acids. CDR3 DNA: TGTGCCAGCAGCGGTGGACTAGCGGGTTTTACAGATACGCAGTATTTT. It yields the protein CASSGGLAGFTDTQYF.

The chain employs TRBV19 and TRBJ1-1; D remains unclear. V was cut by 3 bases and J by 5 bases, with 10 bases left in between. The CDR3 consists of 13 residues. CDR1 is LNHDA, CDR2 SQIVND, per germline (reference sequence). The CDR3 loop reads CASSIGRRTEAFF. CDR3 nucleotides: TGTGCCAGTAGTATTGGGAGGCGGACTGAAGCTTTCTTT.

The gene calls are TRBV4-2 and TRBJ1-6; D is unresolved. The germline CDR1 and CDR2 sequences are LGHNA and YNFKEQ. The CDR3 runs 15 residues. V was cut by 4 bases and J by 5 bases, with 12 bases left in between. CDR3 bases: TGTGCCAGCAGCCCAGCTCAGAACAATAATTCACCCCTCCACTTT. Its protein is CASSPAQNNNSPLHF.

Remarks on this clonotype: Compared with germline, one end of the junction differs, possibly owing to a read error. This chain joins TRBV20-1 and TRBJ2-1, with D unresolved. The V gene's germline CDR1 is DFQATT and CDR2 SNEGSKA (reference sequence). The CDR3 has 17 amino acids. The CDR3 sequence is CSSRDLETIGSYNEQFF. The CDR3 DNA follows: TGCAGTTCTAGAGATCTCGAAACTATCGGATCCTACAATGAGCAGTTCTTC.

This chain links TRBV12-5 with TRBJ2-1; no clear D. Germline CDR1 is LGHNT and CDR2 is FRNRAP. The CDR3 runs 19 residues. Trimming left V 0 bases short and J 2 bases short, with 20 bases between. The CDR3 DNA is TGTGCTAGTGGTTTGGTATCGGTAATATGGTTCGTCCCCTACAATGAGCAGTTCTTC. It encodes CASGLVSVIWFVPYNEQFF.

This clonotype is a singleton in its sample. Possible read error: a much larger clone is one base away. V gene TRBV27 combines with J gene TRBJ1-1; D is perhaps TRBD1 (6 bases). The V end was cut by 5 bases, the J end by 1 base, with 23 bases between. The CDR3 has 18 amino acids. Germline V CDR1 and CDR2: MNHEY, SMNVEV (reference sequence). The CDR3 protein is CASSARYVYGQRNTEAFF. The CDR3 DNA reads as TGTGCCAGCAGTGCCCGGTACGTTTACGGACAGAGGAACACTGAAGCTTTCTTT.

Details on this clonotype: Since a much larger clone is just one base distant, this may be a read error. This sequence joins TRBV28 and TRBJ1-2, with D unclear. V lost 5 bases and J 5 bases, leaving 21 bases between the germline ends. Per germline, CDR1 MDHEN and CDR2 SYDVKM. This CDR3 has 16 amino acids. In nucleotides, the CDR3 is TGTGCCAGCAGTCCAACCTCCAGGAGCCTCATTTATGGCTACACCTTC. It encodes CASSPTSRSLIYGYTF.

The CDR3 nucleotides are TGTGCCAGCAGTTTATCGGGGCAGACGCCCCAGCATTTT. Translation: CASSLSGQTPQHF. The genes are TRBV27 and TRBJ1-5; D might be TRBD1 (5 bases). V was cut by 0 bases and J by 9 bases, with 9 bases left in between. The CDR3 sequence is 13 residues long. CDR1 MNHEY and CDR2 SMNVEV come from the germline V gene (reference sequence).

Many counts were recorded for this clonotype. This rearrangement joins TRBV5-4 to TRBJ1-2, with 9 bases lining up with TRBD1. Germline V lookup: CDR1 SGHNT, CDR2 YYREEE (reference sequence). V lost 5 bases, J lost 8 bases, and 7 bases stayed unmatched. The CDR3 totals 13 residues. Written as DNA, the CDR3 is TGTGCCAGCAGTTCAGACAGGGGGGACGGCTACACCTTC. It encodes CASSSDRGDGYTF.

This chain connects TRBV7-2 to TRBJ1-1; D not certain. Germline assignment: CDR1 SGHTA and CDR2 FQGNSA. The length of the CDR3 is 14 residues. Trimming removed 1 base from V and 3 bases from J, with 9 bases in between. The CDR3 region has the DNA TGTGCCAGCAGCTTAGGGGGAGCGGACACTGAAGCTTTCTTT. This codes for CASSLGGADTEAFF. The whole variable domain, remainder taken from reference TRBV7-2 and TRBJ1-1, is GAGVSQSPSNKVTEKGKDVELRCDPISGHTALYWYRQSLGQGLEFLIYFQGNSAPDKSGLPSDRFSAERTGGSVSTLTIQRTQQEDSAVYLCASSLGGADTEAFFGQGTRLTVV.

This clonotype was recorded at least ten times. The chain joins TRBV7-2 to TRBJ2-7; D is perhaps TRBD2 (6 bases). The CDR3 runs 13 residues. V was pared by 3 bases and J by 4 bases, with 10 bases between. Germline assignment: CDR1 SGHTA and CDR2 FQGNSA. The CDR3 bases are TGTGCCAGCAGCTTCAGCGGGCTTTACGAGCAGTACTTC. Its translation is CASSFSGLYEQYF.

The V gene is TRBV20-1, the J gene TRBJ2-3; D gene uncertain. V gave up 5 bases and J gave up 3 bases, with 21 bases separating them. The CDR3 is 16 amino acids. Germline V gene data show CDR1 as DFQATT and CDR2 as SNEGSKA (reference sequence). For the CDR3, the DNA is TGCAGTGCTCCCGGACCCTTCCCCCTAGGGACAGATACGCAGTATTTT. Its translation is CSAPGPFPLGTDTQYF.

This clonotype has ten or more counts. The rearrangement joins TRBV2 to TRBJ2-4; D is ambiguous. V was shortened by 7 bases and J by 3 bases, with 10 bases between the two germline ends. Germline CDR1 SNHLY, CDR2 FYNNEI. The CDR3 loop spans 13 amino acids. The DNA of the CDR3 is TGTGCCAGCAACCCTGCTAACAAAAACATTCAGTACTTC. This gives the protein CASNPANKNIQYF.

This chain links TRBV28 with TRBJ1-2; a weak D match, TRBD1 (6 bases). V lost 6 bases and J 2 bases, leaving 16 bases between the germline ends. Germline-derived CDR1 and CDR2 are MDHEN and SYDVKM. This CDR3 has 15 residues. CDR3 in amino acids: CASSLTWTANYGYTF. Here the CDR3 DNA reads TGTGCCAGCAGCCTTACCTGGACAGCGAACTATGGCTACACCTTC.